This TCR beta chain is drawn from a study of shared clonotypes between healthy human individuals. A word on this clone: The antigen is undetermined.

Broader study findings: For naive CD4 cells, roughly 5% of clonotypes were shared across a few donors. Memory subsets generally showed smaller estimated richness than naive subsets did.

On sorted subsets, replicate PCRs used about 200 ng DNA, or some 27,000 T cell genomes. Sequencing was performed with immunoSEQ multiplex PCR; in TCRdb, only in-frame clones are kept and a portion is missing. Found here are some 1 million clones, about 75% of them singletons; the top ten hold 1.4% to 1.5%. The specimen sequenced was memory CD4+ T cells sorted from blood. The subset: CD45RA-negative fraction. This clonotype originated in a man aged 18-30 years in good health.

DNA of the CDR3: TGTGCCAGCAGCTTTGCGGGGGTGTACGGGGAGCAGTACTTC. Amino acids: CASSFAGVYGEQYF. The chain carries TRBV5-4 and TRBJ2-7; TRBD2 agrees at 7 bases. Germline trimming cut 2 bases from V and 7 bases from J; bases unmatched to any gene: 9. Germline V lookup: CDR1 SGHNT, CDR2 YYREEE (reference sequence). There are 14 residues in the CDR3.